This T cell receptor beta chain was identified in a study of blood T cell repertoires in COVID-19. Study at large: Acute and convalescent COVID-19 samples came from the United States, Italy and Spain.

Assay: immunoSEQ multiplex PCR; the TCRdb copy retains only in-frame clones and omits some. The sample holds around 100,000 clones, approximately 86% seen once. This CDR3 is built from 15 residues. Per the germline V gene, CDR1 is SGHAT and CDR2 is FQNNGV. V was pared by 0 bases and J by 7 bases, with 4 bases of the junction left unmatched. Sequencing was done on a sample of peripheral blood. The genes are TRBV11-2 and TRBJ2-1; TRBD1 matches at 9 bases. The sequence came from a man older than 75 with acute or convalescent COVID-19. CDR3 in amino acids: CASSLENRGRNEQFF. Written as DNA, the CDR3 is TGTGCCAGCAGCTTAGAGAACAGGGGGCGAAATGAGCAGTTCTTC.